The present TCR beta chain was sequenced within a study of vaccination and CD4 T cells after COVID-19. Sequence data for DNA of cultured CD4+ T cells were generated by the Oncomine TCR Beta short-read assay. From the PCR reads, TCRdb called clonotypes with MiXCR, one entry per CDR3 protein. This sample yields roughly 20,000 distinct CDR3 sequences, of which around three quarters are seen a single time; 5.5% belongs to the top ten. In regard to this clonotype: Its cognate antigen is unknown.

Germline V gives CDR1 SGHRS, CDR2 YFSETQ. The V and J ends lost 0 bases and 4 bases respectively, with 13 bases between them. This CDR3 is 16 amino acids long. Treatment: approximately 11-day PBMC culture with coronavirus spike peptide pools or control peptides (ViraFEST assay). The sequenced sample consisted of CD4+ T cells from blood, cultured in vitro. The origin of this receptor is a human donor who had recovered from COVID-19. J is TRBJ2-2 and V is TRBV5-1; possibly TRBD1 for D (6 bases). The chain's CDR3 is CASSLGIEQGTGELFF. Written as DNA, the CDR3 is TGCGCCAGCAGCTTGGGCATTGAACAGGGCACCGGGGAGCTGTTTTTT.